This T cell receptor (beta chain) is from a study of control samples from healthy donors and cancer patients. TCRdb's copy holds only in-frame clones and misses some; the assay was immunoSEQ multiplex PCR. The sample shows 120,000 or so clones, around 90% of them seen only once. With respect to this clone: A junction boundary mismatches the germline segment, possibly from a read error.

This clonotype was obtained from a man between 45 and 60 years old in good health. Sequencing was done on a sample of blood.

The chain's CDR3 is CASTHGGNRPQHF. The CDR3 DNA is TGTGCCAGTACCCACGGGGGCAATCGGCCCCAGCATTTT. This chain connects TRBV19 to TRBJ1-5, with TRBD1 as a possible D gene (6 bases). There are 13 residues in the CDR3. Germline lookup yields CDR1 LNHDA and CDR2 SQIVND (reference sequence).